This T cell receptor beta chain was profiled in a study of blood T cell repertoires in COVID-19. Study as a whole: Italy, Spain and the United States were the sources of the convalescent and acute COVID-19 samples.

Original handling: Reference gene primer amplification gave nucleated cell count estimates. Repertoires were generated with immunoSEQ multiplex PCR, while TCRdb's copy carries only in-frame clones and drops some. V, J and clone size derive from that table, while D and trimming were established from the DNA sequence. The sample shows some 73,000 clones, around 90% of them seen only once. This CDR3 region has 16 residues. Per the germline V gene, CDR1 is MDHEN and CDR2 is SYDVKM. Trimming removed 11 bases from V and 4 bases from J, with 21 bases in between. This receptor was obtained from a human donor in a cohort sampled during active COVID-19. Sequenced input: peripheral blood. The chain is built from TRBV28 and TRBJ2-6; D might be TRBD1 (6 bases). The DNA for the CDR3 is TGTGCCGCGACTCCGATCGGACAGCGGGGGGCCAACGTCCTGACTTTC. Residues: CAATPIGQRGANVLTF.